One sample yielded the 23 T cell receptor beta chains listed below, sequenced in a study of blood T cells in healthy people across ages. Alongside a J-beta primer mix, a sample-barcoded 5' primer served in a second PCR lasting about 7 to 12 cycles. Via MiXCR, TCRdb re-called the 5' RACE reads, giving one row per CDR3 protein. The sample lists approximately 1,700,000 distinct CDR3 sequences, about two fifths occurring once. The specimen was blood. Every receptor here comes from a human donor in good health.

The CDR3, as DNA: TGTGCCAGCAGCTTAGCCCAAGGTGCCTACTACGAGCAGTACTTC. Its translation is CASSLAQGAYYEQYF. The genes are TRBV7-9 and TRBJ2-7; D remains ambiguous. Trimming removed 0 bases at V and 3 bases at J, with 12 bases between. Germline assignment: CDR1 SEHNR and CDR2 FQNEAQ (reference sequence). The CDR3 is 15 amino acids.

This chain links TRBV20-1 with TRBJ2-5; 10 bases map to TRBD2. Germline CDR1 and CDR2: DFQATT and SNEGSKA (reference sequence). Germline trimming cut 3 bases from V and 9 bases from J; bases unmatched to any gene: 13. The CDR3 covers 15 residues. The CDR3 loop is CSARASGGPYEAQYF. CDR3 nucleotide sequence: TGCAGTGCTAGGGCTAGCGGGGGCCCCTATGAGGCCCAGTACTTC.

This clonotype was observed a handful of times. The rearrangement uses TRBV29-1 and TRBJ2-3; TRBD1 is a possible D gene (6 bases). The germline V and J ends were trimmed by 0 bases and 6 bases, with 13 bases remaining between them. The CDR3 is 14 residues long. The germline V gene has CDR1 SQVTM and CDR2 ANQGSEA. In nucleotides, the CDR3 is TGCAGCGTTGAAGATACAGGGTGGGGGGATACGCAGTATTTT. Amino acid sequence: CSVEDTGWGDTQYF.

CDR3 residues: CASSLGLGQIQETQYF. In DNA form, the CDR3 reads TGTGCCAGCAGCTTGGGTCTGGGACAGATACAAGAGACCCAGTACTTC. This sequence joins TRBV7-9 and TRBJ2-5; 7 bases match TRBD1. This CDR3 contains 16 residues. The V gene's germline CDR1 is SEHNR and CDR2 FQNEAQ (reference sequence). V was pared by 3 bases and J by 2 bases, with 9 bases of the junction left unmatched.

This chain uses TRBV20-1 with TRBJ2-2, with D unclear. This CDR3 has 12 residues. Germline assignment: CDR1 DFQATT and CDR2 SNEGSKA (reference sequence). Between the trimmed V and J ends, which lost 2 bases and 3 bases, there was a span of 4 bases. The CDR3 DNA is TGCAGTGCTAGAAGGGACACCGGGGAGCTGTTTTTT. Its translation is CSARRDTGELFF.

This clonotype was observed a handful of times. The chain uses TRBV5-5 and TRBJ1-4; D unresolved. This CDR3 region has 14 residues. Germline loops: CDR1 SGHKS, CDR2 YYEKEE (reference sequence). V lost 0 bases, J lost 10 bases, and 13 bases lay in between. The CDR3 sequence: CASSLDRRFGKLFF. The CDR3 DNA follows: TGTGCCAGCAGCTTGGATCGCAGGTTCGGAAAACTGTTTTTT.

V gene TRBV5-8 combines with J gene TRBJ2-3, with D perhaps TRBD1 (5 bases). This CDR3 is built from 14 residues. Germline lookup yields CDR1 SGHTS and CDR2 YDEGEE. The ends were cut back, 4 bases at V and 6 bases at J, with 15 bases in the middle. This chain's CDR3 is CASSLNTGWDTQYF. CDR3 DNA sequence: TGTGCCAGCAGCCTCAATACAGGTTGGGATACGCAGTATTTT.

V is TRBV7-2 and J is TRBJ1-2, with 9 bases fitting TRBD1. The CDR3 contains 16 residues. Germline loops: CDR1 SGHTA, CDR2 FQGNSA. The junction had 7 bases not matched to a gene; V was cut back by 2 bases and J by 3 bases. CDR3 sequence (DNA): TGTGCCAGCAGCTTATCGGCGACAGGGGGATACTATGGCTACACCTTC. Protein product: CASSLSATGGYYGYTF. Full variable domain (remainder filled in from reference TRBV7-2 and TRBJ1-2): GAGVSQSPSNKVTEKGKDVELRCDPISGHTALYWYRQSLGQGLEFLIYFQGNSAPDKSGLPSDRFSAERTGGSVSTLTIQRTQQEDSAVYLCASSLSATGGYYGYTFGSGTRLTVV.

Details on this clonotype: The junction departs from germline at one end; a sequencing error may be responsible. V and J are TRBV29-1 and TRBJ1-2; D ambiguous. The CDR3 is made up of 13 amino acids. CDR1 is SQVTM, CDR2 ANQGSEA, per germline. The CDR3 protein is CSVEVYRNYDYTF. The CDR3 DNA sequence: TGCAGCGTTGAAGTTTATAGGAACTATGACTACACCTTC.

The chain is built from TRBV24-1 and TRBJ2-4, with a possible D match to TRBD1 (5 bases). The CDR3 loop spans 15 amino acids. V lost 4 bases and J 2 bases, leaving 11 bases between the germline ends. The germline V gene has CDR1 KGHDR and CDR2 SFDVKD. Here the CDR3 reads CATSETGITKNIQYF. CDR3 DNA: TGTGCCACCAGTGAAACAGGTATTACCAAAAACATTCAGTACTTC.

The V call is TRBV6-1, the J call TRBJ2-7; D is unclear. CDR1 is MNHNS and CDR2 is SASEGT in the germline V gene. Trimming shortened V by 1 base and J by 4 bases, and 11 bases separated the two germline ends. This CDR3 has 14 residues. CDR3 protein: CASSEGGFFYEQYF. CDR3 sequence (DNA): TGTGCCAGCAGTGAAGGGGGATTCTTTTACGAGCAGTACTTC.

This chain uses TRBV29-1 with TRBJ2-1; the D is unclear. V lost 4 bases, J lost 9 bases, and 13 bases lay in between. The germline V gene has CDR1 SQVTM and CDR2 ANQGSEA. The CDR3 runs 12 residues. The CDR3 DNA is TGCAGCGTTGGACCCGGCAGAAGTGAGCAGTTCTTC. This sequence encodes CSVGPGRSEQFF.

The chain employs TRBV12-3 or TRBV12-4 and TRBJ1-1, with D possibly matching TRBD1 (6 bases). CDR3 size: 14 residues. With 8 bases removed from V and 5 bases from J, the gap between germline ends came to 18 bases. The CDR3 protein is CASSRNRAGTEAFF. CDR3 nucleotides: TGTGCCAGCTCCCGGAACAGGGCAGGAACTGAAGCTTTCTTT.

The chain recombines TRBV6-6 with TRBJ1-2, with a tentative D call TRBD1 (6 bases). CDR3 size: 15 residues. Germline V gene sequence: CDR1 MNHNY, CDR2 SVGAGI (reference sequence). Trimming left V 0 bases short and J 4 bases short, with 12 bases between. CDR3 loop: CASSYSLGAGYGYTF. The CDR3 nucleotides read TGTGCCAGCAGTTACTCGCTGGGGGCCGGCTATGGCTACACCTTC.

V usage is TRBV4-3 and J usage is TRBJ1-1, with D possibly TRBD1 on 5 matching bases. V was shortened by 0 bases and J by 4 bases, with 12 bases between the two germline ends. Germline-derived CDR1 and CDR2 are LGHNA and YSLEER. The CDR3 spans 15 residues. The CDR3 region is CASSQDRGLGTEAFF. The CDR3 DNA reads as TGCGCCAGCAGCCAAGATAGGGGCTTGGGCACTGAAGCTTTCTTT.

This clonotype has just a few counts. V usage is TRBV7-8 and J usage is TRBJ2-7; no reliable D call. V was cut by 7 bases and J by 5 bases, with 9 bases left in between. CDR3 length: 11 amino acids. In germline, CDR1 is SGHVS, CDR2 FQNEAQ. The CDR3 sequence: CASNIGDEQYF. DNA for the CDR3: TGTGCCAGCAACATAGGAGACGAGCAGTACTTC.

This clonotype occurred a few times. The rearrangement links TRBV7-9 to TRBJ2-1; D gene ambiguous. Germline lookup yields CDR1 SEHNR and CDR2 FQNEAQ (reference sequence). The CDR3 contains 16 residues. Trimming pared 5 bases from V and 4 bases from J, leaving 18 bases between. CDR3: CASSSVGLEHYNEQFF. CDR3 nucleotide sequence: TGTGCCAGCAGCAGCGTTGGGCTAGAGCATTACAATGAGCAGTTCTTC.

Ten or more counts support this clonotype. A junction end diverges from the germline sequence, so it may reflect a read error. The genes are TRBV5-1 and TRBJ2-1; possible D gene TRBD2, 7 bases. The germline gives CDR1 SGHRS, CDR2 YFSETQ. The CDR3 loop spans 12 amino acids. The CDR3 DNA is TGTGCCAGCAGCTTAGGGGGGGATGAGCAGTTCTTC. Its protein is CASSLGGDEQFF.

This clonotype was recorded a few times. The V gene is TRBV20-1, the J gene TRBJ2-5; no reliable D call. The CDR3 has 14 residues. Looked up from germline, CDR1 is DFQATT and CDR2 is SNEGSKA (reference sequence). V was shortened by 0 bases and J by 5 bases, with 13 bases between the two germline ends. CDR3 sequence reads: CSARDGLHGETQYF. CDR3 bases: TGCAGTGCTAGAGACGGCCTTCATGGGGAGACCCAGTACTTC.

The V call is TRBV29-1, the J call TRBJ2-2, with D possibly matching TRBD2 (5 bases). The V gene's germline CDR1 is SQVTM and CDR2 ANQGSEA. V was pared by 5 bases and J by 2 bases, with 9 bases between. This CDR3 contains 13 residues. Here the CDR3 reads CSVFEGNTGELFF. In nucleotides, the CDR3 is TGCAGCGTTTTCGAGGGAAACACCGGGGAGCTGTTTTTT.

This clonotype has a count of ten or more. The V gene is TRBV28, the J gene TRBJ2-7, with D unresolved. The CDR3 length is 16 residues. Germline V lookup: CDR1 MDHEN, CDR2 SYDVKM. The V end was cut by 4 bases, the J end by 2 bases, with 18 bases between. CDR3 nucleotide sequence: TGTGCCAGCAGTTATGGACCCCTCTCATCCACCTACGAGCAGTACTTC. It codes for CASSYGPLSSTYEQYF.

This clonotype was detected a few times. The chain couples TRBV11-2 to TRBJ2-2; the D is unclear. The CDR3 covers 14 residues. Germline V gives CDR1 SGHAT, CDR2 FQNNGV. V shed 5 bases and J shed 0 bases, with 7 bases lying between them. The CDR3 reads CASSATANTGELFF. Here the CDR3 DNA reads TGTGCCAGCAGCGCTACCGCGAACACCGGGGAGCTGTTTTTT. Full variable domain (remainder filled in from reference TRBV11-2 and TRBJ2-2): EAGVAQSPRYKIIEKRQSVAFWCNPISGHATLYWYQQILGQGPKLLIQFQNNGVVDDSQLPKDRFSAERLKGVDSTLKIQPAKLEDSAVYLCASSATANTGELFFGEGSRLTVL.

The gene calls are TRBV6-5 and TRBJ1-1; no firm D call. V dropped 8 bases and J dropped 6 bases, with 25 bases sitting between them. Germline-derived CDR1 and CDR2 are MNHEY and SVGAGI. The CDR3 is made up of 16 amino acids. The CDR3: CASCSPGIFSLAEAFF. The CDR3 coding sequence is TGTGCCAGCTGTTCCCCCGGGATTTTTTCTTTGGCTGAAGCTTTCTTT.